Each of the 20 T cell receptor beta chains below was sequenced from the same sample in a study of blood T cell repertoires in COVID-19. TCRdb's copy holds only in-frame clones and misses some; the assay was immunoSEQ multiplex PCR. Here the sample spans roughly 220,000 clones, approximately 86% being singletons. Sequenced material: PBMCs or T cells enriched from blood (not recorded which). All receptors derive from a middle-aged woman with acute COVID-19.

The V gene is TRBV28, the J gene TRBJ1-4; D not resolved. Trimming took off 5 bases at V and 7 bases at J, with 11 bases between the two ends. CDR1 is MDHEN, CDR2 SYDVKM, per germline. The CDR3 sequence is 13 residues long. The chain's CDR3 is CASSASLSEKLFF. CDR3 nucleotides: TGTGCCAGCAGTGCCTCGTTGAGTGAAAAACTGTTTTTT.

This clone turned up a few times. The V call is TRBV18, the J call TRBJ1-6, with 9 bases aligning to TRBD1. The CDR3 runs 14 residues. Germline V lookup: CDR1 KGHSH, CDR2 LQKENI. After removal of 8 bases from V and 7 bases from J, the junction contained 6 bases not matched to a gene. The CDR3 is CASAEQGANSPLHF. DNA for the CDR3: TGTGCCAGCGCGGAACAGGGGGCAAATTCACCCCTCCACTTT.

V usage is TRBV14 and J usage is TRBJ1-2; D is ambiguous. Trimming left V 0 bases short and J 3 bases short, with 17 bases between. CDR1 is SGHDN and CDR2 is FVKESK in the germline V gene. The CDR3 runs to 17 residues. This CDR3 reads CASSQEPLFGDDYGYTF. DNA for the CDR3: TGTGCCAGCAGCCAAGAACCCCTCTTTGGAGACGACTATGGCTACACCTTC.

The chain joins TRBV6-5 to TRBJ2-3; D remains unclear. This CDR3 comprises 15 residues. Germline lookup yields CDR1 MNHEY and CDR2 SVGAGI. Trimming took 2 bases from V and 6 from J, leaving 15 bases between them. The CDR3 spells CASSYGRELADTQYF. The CDR3 bases are TGTGCCAGCAGTTACGGGCGAGAGCTGGCTGATACGCAGTATTTT.

This chain connects TRBV28 to TRBJ2-7; D is unclear. The CDR3 runs to 14 residues. V gave up 4 bases and J gave up 2 bases, with 12 bases separating them. CDR1 and CDR2 from the germline V gene are MDHEN and SYDVKM. The CDR3 sequence is CASSSTQTAYEQYF. CDR3 in DNA: TGTGCCAGCAGTTCGACGCAGACTGCCTACGAGCAGTACTTC.

V and J are TRBV24-1 and TRBJ1-2; 9 bases agree with TRBD1. The CDR3 contains 14 residues. The germline V gene encodes CDR1 KGHDR and CDR2 SFDVKD. J lost 7 bases, V lost 4 bases, and 6 bases had no gene match. CDR3: CATSETGTGFGYTF. The CDR3 region has the DNA TGTGCCACCAGTGAAACCGGGACAGGGTTTGGCTACACCTTC.

The chain couples TRBV6-2 or TRBV6-3 to TRBJ1-5; TRBD1 might be the D (5 bases). The CDR3 runs to 16 residues. V gave up 2 bases and J gave up 0 bases, with 11 bases separating them. CDR1 is MNHEY, CDR2 SVGEGT, per germline. CDR3 in amino acids: CASSYTGGSSNQPQHF. The CDR3 DNA is TGTGCCAGCAGTTACACCGGGGGGAGTAGCAATCAGCCCCAGCATTTT.

This sequence joins TRBV18 and TRBJ1-3; D is perhaps TRBD1 (5 bases). Trimming removed 3 bases at V and 2 bases at J, with 17 bases between. Germline values: CDR1 KGHSH, CDR2 LQKENI. This CDR3 spans 17 amino acids. The CDR3 sequence is CASSPHPGTSAGNTIYF. The CDR3 DNA reads as TGTGCCAGCTCACCCCACCCGGGGACTAGTGCTGGAAACACCATATATTTT.

The V and J genes are TRBV12-3 or TRBV12-4 and TRBJ1-1, with D perhaps matching TRBD1 (5 bases). The V and J ends lost 4 bases and 1 base respectively, with 7 bases between them. The CDR3 is 13 residues long. CDR3 protein: CASSYTGNTEAFF. CDR3 coding DNA: TGTGCCAGCAGTTATACAGGGAACACTGAAGCTTTCTTT.

The chain links TRBV28 to TRBJ2-1, with D possibly matching TRBD2 (6 bases). The CDR3 sequence is 12 residues long. V was shortened by 6 bases and J by 10 bases, with 13 bases between the two germline ends. The germline V gene encodes CDR1 MDHEN and CDR2 SYDVKM. The DNA of the CDR3 is TGTGCCAGCAGGGGCGGGACTTACGAGCAGTTCTTC. Encoded protein: CASRGGTYEQFF.

The V gene is TRBV2, the J gene TRBJ1-5; 9 bases are a match to TRBD1. The CDR3 runs 14 residues. Germline V lookup: CDR1 SNHLY, CDR2 FYNNEI. With V trimmed by 1 base and J by 6 bases, 1 base remained unmatched. The CDR3 loop reads CASSEDRGLQPQHF. As DNA, the CDR3 is TGTGCCAGCAGTGAAGACAGGGGGCTTCAGCCCCAGCATTTT.

The CDR3 sequence: CASSLESVNTEAFF. DNA for the CDR3: TGTGCCAGCAGCTTAGAATCCGTGAACACTGAAGCTTTCTTT. The chain links TRBV7-9 to TRBJ1-1; D ambiguous. Germline-derived CDR1 and CDR2 are SEHNR and FQNEAQ (reference sequence). The V end was cut by 1 base, the J end by 0 bases, with 6 bases between. The CDR3 is 14 residues long.

V is TRBV28 and J is TRBJ1-2; 8 bases are a match to TRBD1. V lost 6 bases, J lost 8 bases, and 8 bases stayed unmatched. Germline CDR1 reads MDHEN; CDR2 reads SYDVKM. This CDR3 has 13 residues. CDR3 sequence: CASSLDREYGYTF. The CDR3, as DNA: TGTGCCAGCAGCCTGGACAGGGAATACGGCTACACCTTC.

The rearrangement links TRBV4-1 to TRBJ1-6; the match to TRBD1 covers 7 bases. There are 15 residues in the CDR3. The germline V gene has CDR1 MGHRA and CDR2 YSYEKL. V shed 4 bases and J 9 bases; nucleotides not matched to a gene: 9. CDR3 nucleotides: TGCGCCAGCAGCCCTCGGCAGGGGGAGAGTTCACCCCTCCACTTT. Translated, it gives CASSPRQGESSPLHF.

CDR3 residues: CASSSQPQAKGVAGELFF. The DNA for the CDR3 is TGTGCCAGCAGCTCACAGCCACAGGCGAAAGGAGTCGCCGGGGAGCTGTTTTTT. J is TRBJ2-2 and V is TRBV7-3; D is perhaps TRBD1 (5 bases). CDR1 and CDR2 (germline): SGHTA, FQGTGA. The CDR3 runs to 18 residues. The germline V and J ends were trimmed by 4 bases and 6 bases, with 24 bases remaining between them.

The chain's CDR3 is CASSLGLGGNEQFF. Written as DNA, the CDR3 is TGCGCCAGCAGCTTGGGTCTAGGCGGCAATGAGCAGTTCTTC. The chain uses TRBV5-1 and TRBJ2-1; D is undetermined. V was trimmed by 0 bases and J by 6 bases, leaving 10 bases between them. Per germline, CDR1 SGHRS and CDR2 YFSETQ. The CDR3 runs to 14 residues.

The chain joins TRBV19 to TRBJ2-7; 9 positions match TRBD1. The CDR3 is 15 amino acids. The junction had 7 bases not matched to a gene; V was cut back by 6 bases and J by 1 base. CDR1 and CDR2 (germline): LNHDA, SQIVND (reference sequence). Here the CDR3 reads CASRGTGRISYEQYF. In nucleotides, the CDR3 is TGTGCCAGTAGGGGGACAGGGAGGATTTCCTACGAGCAGTACTTC.

The rearrangement uses TRBV9 and TRBJ2-2; D is unresolved. There are 18 residues in the CDR3. The germline V gene has CDR1 SGDLS and CDR2 YYNGEE. Trimming left V 0 bases short and J 0 bases short, with 15 bases between. CDR3 nucleotides: TGTGCCAGCAGCGTAGTTCTTGCGGAAGTAGCGAACACCGGGGAGCTGTTTTTT. Residues: CASSVVLAEVANTGELFF.

The V and J genes are TRBV2 and TRBJ1-5; 9 positions match TRBD1. There are 15 residues in the CDR3. Germline-derived CDR1 and CDR2 are SNHLY and FYNNEI. V gave up 4 bases and J gave up 3 bases; unmatched junction bases: 4. The CDR3 DNA reads TGTGCCAGCAGTGGGGACAGGGTCCCCAATCAGCCCCAGCATTTT. It specifies CASSGDRVPNQPQHF.

This clone occurred a few times. The rearrangement uses TRBV20-1 and TRBJ1-2, with D hard to call. V gave up 3 bases and J gave up 5 bases, with 13 bases separating them. Looked up from germline, CDR1 is DFQATT and CDR2 is SNEGSKA (reference sequence). The CDR3 spans 13 residues. CDR3: CSASEFGGYGYTF. CDR3 nucleotide sequence: TGCAGTGCTAGTGAGTTTGGAGGTTATGGCTACACCTTC.